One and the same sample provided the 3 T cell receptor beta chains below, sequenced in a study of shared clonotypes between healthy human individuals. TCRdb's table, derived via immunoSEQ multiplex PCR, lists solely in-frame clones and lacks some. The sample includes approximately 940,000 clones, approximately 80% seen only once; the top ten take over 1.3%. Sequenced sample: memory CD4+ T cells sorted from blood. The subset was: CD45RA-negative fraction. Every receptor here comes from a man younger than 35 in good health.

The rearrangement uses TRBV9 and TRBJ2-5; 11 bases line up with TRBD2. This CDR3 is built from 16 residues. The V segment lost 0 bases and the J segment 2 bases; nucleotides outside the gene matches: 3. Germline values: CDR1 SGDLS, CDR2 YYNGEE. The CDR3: CASSVDPSGGQETQYF. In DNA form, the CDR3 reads TGTGCCAGCAGCGTAGATCCTAGCGGGGGGCAAGAGACCCAGTACTTC.

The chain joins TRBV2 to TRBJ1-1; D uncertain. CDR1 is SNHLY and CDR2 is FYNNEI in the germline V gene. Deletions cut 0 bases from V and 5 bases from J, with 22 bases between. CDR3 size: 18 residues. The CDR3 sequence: CASSEAVPAALGRTEAFF. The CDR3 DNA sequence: TGTGCCAGCAGTGAAGCCGTCCCCGCCGCTTTAGGGAGAACTGAAGCTTTCTTT.

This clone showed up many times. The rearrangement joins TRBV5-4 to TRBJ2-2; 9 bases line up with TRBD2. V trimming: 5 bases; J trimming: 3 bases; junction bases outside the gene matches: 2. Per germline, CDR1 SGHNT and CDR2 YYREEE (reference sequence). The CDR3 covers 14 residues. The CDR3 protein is CASRRLADTGELFF. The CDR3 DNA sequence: TGTGCCAGCAGGCGACTAGCGGACACCGGGGAGCTGTTTTTT.